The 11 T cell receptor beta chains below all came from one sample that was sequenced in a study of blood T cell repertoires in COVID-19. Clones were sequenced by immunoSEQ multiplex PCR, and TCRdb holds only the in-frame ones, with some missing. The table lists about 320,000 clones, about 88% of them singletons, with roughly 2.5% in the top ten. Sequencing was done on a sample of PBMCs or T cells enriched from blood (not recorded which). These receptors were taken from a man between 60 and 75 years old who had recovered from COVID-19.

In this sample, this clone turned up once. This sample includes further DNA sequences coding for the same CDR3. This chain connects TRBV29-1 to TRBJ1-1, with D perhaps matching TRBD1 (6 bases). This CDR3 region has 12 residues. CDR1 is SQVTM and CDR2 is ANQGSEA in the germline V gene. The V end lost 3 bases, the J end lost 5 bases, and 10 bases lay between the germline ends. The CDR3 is CSVDRGRTEAFF. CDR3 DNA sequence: TGCAGCGTTGACAGGGGTCGTACTGAAGCTTTCTTT.

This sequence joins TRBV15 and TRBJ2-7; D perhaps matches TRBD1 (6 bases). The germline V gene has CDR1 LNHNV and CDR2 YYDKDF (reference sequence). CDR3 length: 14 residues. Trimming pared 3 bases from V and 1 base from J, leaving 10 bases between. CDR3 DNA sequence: TGTGCCACCAGCAGGGGGGACACGTCCTACGAGCAGTACTTC. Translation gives CATSRGDTSYEQYF.

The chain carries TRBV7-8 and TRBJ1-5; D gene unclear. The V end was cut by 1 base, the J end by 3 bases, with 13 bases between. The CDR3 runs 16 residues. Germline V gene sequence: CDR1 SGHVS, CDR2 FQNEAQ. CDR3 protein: CASSLGPGGLNQPQHF. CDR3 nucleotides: TGTGCCAGCAGCTTAGGGCCGGGAGGGCTCAATCAGCCCCAGCATTTT.

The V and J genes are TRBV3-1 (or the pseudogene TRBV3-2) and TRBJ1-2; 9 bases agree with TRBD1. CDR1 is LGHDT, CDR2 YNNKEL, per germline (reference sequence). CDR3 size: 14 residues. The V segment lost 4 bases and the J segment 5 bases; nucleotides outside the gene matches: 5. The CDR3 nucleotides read TGTGCCAGCAGCCGGTCGGGACAGGGATATGGCTACACCTTC. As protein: CASSRSGQGYGYTF.

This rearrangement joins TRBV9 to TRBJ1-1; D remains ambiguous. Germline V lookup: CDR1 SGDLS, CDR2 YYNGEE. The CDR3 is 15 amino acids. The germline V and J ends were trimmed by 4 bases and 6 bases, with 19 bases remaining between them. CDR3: CASSPIAVRGAEAFF. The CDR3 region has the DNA TGTGCCAGCAGCCCTATTGCAGTTCGAGGCGCTGAAGCTTTCTTT. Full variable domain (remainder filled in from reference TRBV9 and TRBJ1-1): DSGVTQTPKHLITATGQRVTLRCSPRSGDLSVYWYQQSLDQGLQFLIQYYNGEERAKGNILERFSAQQFPDLHSELNLSSLELGDSALYFCASSPIAVRGAEAFFGQGTRLTVV.

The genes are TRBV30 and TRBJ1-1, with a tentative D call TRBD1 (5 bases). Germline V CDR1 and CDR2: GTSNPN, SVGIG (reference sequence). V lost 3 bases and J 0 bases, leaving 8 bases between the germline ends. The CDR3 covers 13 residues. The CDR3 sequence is CAWRTQVNTEAFF. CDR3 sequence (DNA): TGTGCCTGGAGAACACAGGTGAACACTGAAGCTTTCTTT.

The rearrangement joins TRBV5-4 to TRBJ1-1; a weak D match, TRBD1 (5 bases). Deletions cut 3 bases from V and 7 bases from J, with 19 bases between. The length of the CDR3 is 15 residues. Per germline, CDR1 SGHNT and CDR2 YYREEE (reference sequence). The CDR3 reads CASSSILSGGSEAFF. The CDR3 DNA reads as TGTGCCAGCAGCTCAATTTTATCGGGGGGAAGTGAAGCTTTCTTT.

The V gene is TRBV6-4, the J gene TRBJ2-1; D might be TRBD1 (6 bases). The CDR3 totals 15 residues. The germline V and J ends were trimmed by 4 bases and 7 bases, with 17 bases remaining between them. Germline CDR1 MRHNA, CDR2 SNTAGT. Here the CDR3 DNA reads TGTGCCAGCAGTGTACACACAGGGCGAAGGAATGAGCAGTTCTTC. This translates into CASSVHTGRRNEQFF.

In DNA, the CDR3 is TGTGCCAGCAGCCGGTGGGACAACTACTACGAGCAGTACTTC. Translation: CASSRWDNYYEQYF. The chain combines TRBV14 with TRBJ2-7, with TRBD1 as a possible D gene (6 bases). Germline V gene lookup returns CDR1 SGHDN and CDR2 FVKESK. The length of the CDR3 is 14 residues. The V and J ends lost 4 bases and 3 bases respectively, with 13 bases between them.

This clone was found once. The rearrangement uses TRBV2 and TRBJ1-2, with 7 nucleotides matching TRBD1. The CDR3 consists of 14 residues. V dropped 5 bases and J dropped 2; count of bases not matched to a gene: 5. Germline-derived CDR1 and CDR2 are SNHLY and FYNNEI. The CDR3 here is CASSSGTVNYGYTF. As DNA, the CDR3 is TGTGCCAGCAGTTCCGGGACAGTCAACTATGGCTACACCTTC.

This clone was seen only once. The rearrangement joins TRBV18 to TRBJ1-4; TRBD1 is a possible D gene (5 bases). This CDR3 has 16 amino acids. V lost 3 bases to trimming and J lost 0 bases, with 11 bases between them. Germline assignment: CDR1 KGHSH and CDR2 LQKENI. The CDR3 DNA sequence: TGTGCCAGCTCACCTCGACAGCAAGCAACTAATGAAAAACTGTTTTTT. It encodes CASSPRQQATNEKLFF.